These 14 T cell receptor beta chains were sequenced from one sample in a study of vaccination and CD4 T cells after COVID-19. The Oncomine TCR Beta short-read assay sequenced DNA from cultured CD4+ T cells. MiXCR, run by TCRdb on the PCR reads, gives a single entry per CDR3 protein. The sample holds 20,000 to 25,000 distinct CDR3 sequences, about 56% seen once. The treatment here: roughly ten-day PBMC culture with coronavirus spike peptide pools or control peptides (ViraFEST assay). These receptors' targets are unknown. The sample was CD4+ T cells from blood, cultured in vitro. The source is a human donor who had recovered from COVID-19.

The chain joins TRBV11-2 to TRBJ2-7; D uncertain. Trimming stripped 5 bases from V and 2 bases from J, with 13 bases between. This CDR3 is built from 14 residues. Per germline, CDR1 SGHAT and CDR2 FQNNGV. The CDR3 reads CASSPAVLTYEQYF. The CDR3 DNA is TGTGCCAGCAGCCCCGCTGTCCTCACCTACGAGCAGTACTTC.

This clonotype was seen a few times. This chain connects TRBV18 to TRBJ1-5; D gene ambiguous. V was pared by 1 base and J by 0 bases, with 7 bases between. CDR1 and CDR2 (germline): KGHSH, LQKENI. There are 15 residues in the CDR3. CDR3 in amino acids: CASSPQDNSNQPQHF. The DNA of the CDR3 is TGTGCCAGCTCACCACAAGATAATAGCAATCAGCCCCAGCATTTT.

V is TRBV5-4 and J is TRBJ1-1, with D possibly matching TRBD1 (5 bases). CDR3 length equals 13 residues. CDR1 and CDR2 from the germline V gene are SGHNT and YYREEE (reference sequence). V was trimmed by 2 bases and J by 4 bases, leaving 9 bases between them. CDR3 loop: CASSFSGGTEAFF. The CDR3 DNA reads TGTGCCAGCAGCTTTTCGGGGGGCACTGAAGCTTTCTTT.

This clonotype was counted a few times. The chain couples TRBV30 to TRBJ1-6; no firm D call. V lost 0 bases and J 10 bases, leaving 22 bases between the germline ends. From germline, CDR1 is GTSNPN and CDR2 SVGIG (reference sequence). The CDR3 contains 17 residues. DNA of the CDR3: TGTGCCTGGAGTGTACGATATGTCAGAACGATATCCTCACCCCTCCACTTT. This encodes CAWSVRYVRTISSPLHF.

This clonotype was recorded a few times. This sequence joins TRBV2 and TRBJ2-1; 9 nucleotides agree with TRBD2. With V trimmed by 7 bases and J by 9 bases, 16 bases remained unmatched. Per the germline V gene, CDR1 is SNHLY and CDR2 is FYNNEI. The CDR3 runs to 16 residues. The CDR3 reads CASISLAGSLSGEQFF. CDR3 DNA: TGTGCCAGCATTTCTCTAGCGGGATCACTTAGCGGTGAGCAGTTCTTC.

The V and J genes are TRBV3-1 and TRBJ1-5; D is ambiguous. The germline V gene encodes CDR1 LGHDT and CDR2 YNNKEL (reference sequence). V lost 1 base, J lost 8 bases, and 12 bases lay in between. The CDR3 has 14 residues. The CDR3 reads CASSQAAFKEPQHF. For the CDR3, the DNA is TGTGCCAGCAGCCAAGCAGCGTTTAAGGAGCCCCAGCATTTT.

This clonotype was seen only a few times. The chain recombines TRBV7-2 with TRBJ2-3; D not certain. The V end was cut by 1 base, the J end by 1 base, with 3 bases between. The germline V gene has CDR1 SGHTA and CDR2 FQGNSA. The CDR3 sequence is 13 residues long. The CDR3 sequence is CASSLVGTDTQYF. Written as DNA, the CDR3 is TGTGCCAGCAGCTTAGTGGGCACAGATACGCAGTATTTT.

A single count supports this clonotype. V usage is TRBV24-1 and J usage is TRBJ2-6; D call uncertain. The germline V gene encodes CDR1 KGHDR and CDR2 SFDVKD. The CDR3 has 18 residues. V lost 4 bases and J lost 0, with 15 bases in between. The CDR3 nucleotides read TGTGCCACCAGTGACCCGGGCCAGGATTACTCTGGGGCCAACGTCCTGACTTTC. Its translation: CATSDPGQDYSGANVLTF.

J is TRBJ1-1 and V is TRBV2; D is unresolved. This CDR3 is built from 12 residues. The V gene lost 2 bases and the J gene lost 6 bases, with 7 bases spanning the gap. Germline CDR1 is SNHLY and CDR2 is FYNNEI. CDR3 residues: CASSERWAEAFF. The CDR3 bases are TGTGCCAGCAGTGAACGATGGGCTGAAGCTTTCTTT.

The genes are TRBV2 and TRBJ1-2, with D perhaps TRBD1 (5 bases). The CDR3 has 14 residues. Germline values: CDR1 SNHLY, CDR2 FYNNEI. Trimming left V 5 bases short and J 5 bases short, with 15 bases between. Here the CDR3 reads CASSPSGRLYGYTF. The CDR3 nucleotides are TGTGCCAGCAGTCCCTCGGGACGCCTATATGGCTACACCTTC.

This clonotype was seen more than once but under ten times. This chain uses TRBV18 with TRBJ2-5, with D perhaps matching TRBD2 (6 bases). The germline V gene encodes CDR1 KGHSH and CDR2 LQKENI. The CDR3 runs 14 residues. Trimming cost V 0 bases and J 5 bases, with 10 bases left between them. In DNA, the CDR3 is TGTGCCAGCTCACCACCAACGGGAGTTGAGACCCAGTACTTC. It translates to CASSPPTGVETQYF.

J is TRBJ2-7 and V is TRBV3-1; unclear D gene. There are 12 residues in the CDR3. From germline, CDR1 is LGHDT and CDR2 YNNKEL (reference sequence). Trimming stripped 0 bases from V and 6 bases from J, with 6 bases between. CDR3 sequence: CASSQDWGEQYF. Here the CDR3 DNA reads TGTGCCAGCAGCCAAGACTGGGGCGAGCAGTACTTC.

The chain joins TRBV29-1 to TRBJ1-2; D gene ambiguous. CDR1 is SQVTM, CDR2 ANQGSEA, per germline. V lost 4 bases to trimming and J lost 2 bases, with 8 bases between them. The CDR3 consists of 12 residues. Written as DNA, the CDR3 is TGCAGCGTTGGGGCAAGGAACTATGGCTACACCTTC. This codes for CSVGARNYGYTF.

The rearrangement uses TRBV3-1 and TRBJ1-1; the match to TRBD1 covers 8 bases. The junction had 3 bases not matched to a gene; V was cut back by 2 bases and J by 10 bases. This CDR3 is 12 amino acids long. The V gene's germline CDR1 is LGHDT and CDR2 YNNKEL (reference sequence). Here the CDR3 reads CASSQRTGPAFF. The CDR3 DNA sequence: TGTGCCAGCAGCCAAAGGACAGGGCCAGCTTTCTTT.